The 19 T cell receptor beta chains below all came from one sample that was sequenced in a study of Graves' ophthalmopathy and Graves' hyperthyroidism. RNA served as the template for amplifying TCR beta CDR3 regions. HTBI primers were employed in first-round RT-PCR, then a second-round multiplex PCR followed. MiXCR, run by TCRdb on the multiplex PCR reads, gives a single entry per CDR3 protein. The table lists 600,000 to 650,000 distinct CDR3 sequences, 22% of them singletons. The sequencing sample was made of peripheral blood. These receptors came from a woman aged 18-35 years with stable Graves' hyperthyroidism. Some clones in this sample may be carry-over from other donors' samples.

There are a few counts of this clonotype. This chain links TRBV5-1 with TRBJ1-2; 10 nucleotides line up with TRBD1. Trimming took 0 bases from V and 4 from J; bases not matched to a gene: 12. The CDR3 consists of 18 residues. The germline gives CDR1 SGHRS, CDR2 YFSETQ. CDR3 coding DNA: TGCGCCAGCAGCTTGGGACAGGGGGCGCAAGGGTTTGGCTATGGCTACACCTTC. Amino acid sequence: CASSLGQGAQGFGYGYTF.

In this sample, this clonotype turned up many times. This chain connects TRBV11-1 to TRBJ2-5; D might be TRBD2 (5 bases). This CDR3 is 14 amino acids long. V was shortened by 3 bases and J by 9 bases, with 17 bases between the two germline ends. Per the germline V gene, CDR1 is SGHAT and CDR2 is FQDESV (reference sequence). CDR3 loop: CASSFYGPDGAQYF. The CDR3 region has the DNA TGTGCCAGCAGCTTTTATGGCCCCGACGGGGCCCAGTACTTC.

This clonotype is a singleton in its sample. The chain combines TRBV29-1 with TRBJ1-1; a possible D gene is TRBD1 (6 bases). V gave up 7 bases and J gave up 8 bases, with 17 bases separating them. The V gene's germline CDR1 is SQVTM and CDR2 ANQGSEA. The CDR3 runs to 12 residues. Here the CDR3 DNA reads TGCAGCGCCATTGAGGGGGGCGACGAAGCTTTCTTT. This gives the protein CSAIEGGDEAFF.

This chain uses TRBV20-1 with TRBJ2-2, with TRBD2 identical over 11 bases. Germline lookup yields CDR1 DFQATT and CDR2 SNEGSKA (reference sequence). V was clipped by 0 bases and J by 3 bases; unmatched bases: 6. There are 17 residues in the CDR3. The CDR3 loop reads CSARDRSSGGYTGELFF. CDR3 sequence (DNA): TGCAGTGCTAGAGATAGGTCTAGCGGGGGGTACACCGGGGAGCTGTTTTTT.

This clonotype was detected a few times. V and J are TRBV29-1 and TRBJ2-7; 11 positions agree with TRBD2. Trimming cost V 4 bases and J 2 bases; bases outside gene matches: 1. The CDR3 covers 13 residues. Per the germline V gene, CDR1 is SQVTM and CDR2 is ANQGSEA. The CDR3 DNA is TGCAGCGTTGGACTAGCGGGAACCTACGAGCAGTACTTC. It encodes CSVGLAGTYEQYF.

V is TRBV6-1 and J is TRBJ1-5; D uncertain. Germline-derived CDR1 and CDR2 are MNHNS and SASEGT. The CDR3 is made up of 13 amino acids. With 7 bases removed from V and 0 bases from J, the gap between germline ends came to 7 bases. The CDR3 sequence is CASMISSNQPQHF. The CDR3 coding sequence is TGTGCCAGCATGATAAGTAGCAATCAGCCCCAGCATTTT.

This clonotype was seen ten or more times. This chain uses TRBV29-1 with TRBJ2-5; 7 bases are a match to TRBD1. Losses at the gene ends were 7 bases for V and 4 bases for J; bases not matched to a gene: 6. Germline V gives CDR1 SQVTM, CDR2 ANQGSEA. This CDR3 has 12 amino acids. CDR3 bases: TGCAGCGCCGGAACAGGGGCAGAGACCCAGTACTTC. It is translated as CSAGTGAETQYF.

The CDR3, as DNA: TGTGCCAGCAGCAGGACAGTGGGTCGCCAAGAGACCCAGTACTTC. Translation: CASSRTVGRQETQYF. V gene TRBV11-2 combines with J gene TRBJ2-5; possibly TRBD1 for D (6 bases). Looked up from germline, CDR1 is SGHAT and CDR2 is FQNNGV. This CDR3 is built from 15 residues. The V gene lost 5 bases and the J gene lost 1 base, with 14 bases spanning the gap.

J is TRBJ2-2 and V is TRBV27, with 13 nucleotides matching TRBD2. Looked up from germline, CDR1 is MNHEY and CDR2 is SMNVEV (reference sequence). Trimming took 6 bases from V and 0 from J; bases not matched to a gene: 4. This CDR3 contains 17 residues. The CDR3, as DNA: TGTGCCAGCAGATTGACTAGCGGGGGGCCGAACACCGGGGAGCTGTTTTTT. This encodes CASRLTSGGPNTGELFF.

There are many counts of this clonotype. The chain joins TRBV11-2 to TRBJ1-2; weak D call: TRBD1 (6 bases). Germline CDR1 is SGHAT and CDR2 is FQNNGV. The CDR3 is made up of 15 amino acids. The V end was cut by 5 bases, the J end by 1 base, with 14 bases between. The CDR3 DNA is TGTGCCAGCAGCATAACGACAGGACTTAACTATGGCTACACCTTC. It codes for CASSITTGLNYGYTF.

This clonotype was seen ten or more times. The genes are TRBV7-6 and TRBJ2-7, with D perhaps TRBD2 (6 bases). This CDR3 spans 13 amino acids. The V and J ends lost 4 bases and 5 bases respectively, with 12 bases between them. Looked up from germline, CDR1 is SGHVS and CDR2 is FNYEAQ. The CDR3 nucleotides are TGTGCCAGCAGCTCGACGGAGGGGAACGAGCAGTACTTC. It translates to CASSSTEGNEQYF.

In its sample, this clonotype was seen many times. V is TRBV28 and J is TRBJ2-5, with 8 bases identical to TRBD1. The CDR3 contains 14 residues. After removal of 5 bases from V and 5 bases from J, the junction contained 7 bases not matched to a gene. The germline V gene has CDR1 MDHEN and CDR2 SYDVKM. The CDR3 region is CASSAPRGRETQYF. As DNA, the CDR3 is TGTGCCAGCAGTGCCCCCAGGGGGCGGGAGACCCAGTACTTC.

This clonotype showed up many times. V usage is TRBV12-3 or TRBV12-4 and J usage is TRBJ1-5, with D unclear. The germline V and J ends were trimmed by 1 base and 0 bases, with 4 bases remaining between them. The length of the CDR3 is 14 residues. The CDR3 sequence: CASSLDNSNQPQHF. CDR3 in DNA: TGTGCCAGCAGTTTAGATAATAGCAATCAGCCCCAGCATTTT.

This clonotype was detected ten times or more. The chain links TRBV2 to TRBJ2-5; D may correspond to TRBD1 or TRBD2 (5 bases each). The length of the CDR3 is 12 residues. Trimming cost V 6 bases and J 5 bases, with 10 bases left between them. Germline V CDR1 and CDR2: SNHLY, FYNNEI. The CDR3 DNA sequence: TGTGCCAGCAGGGGACCTTGGGAGACCCAGTACTTC. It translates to CASRGPWETQYF.

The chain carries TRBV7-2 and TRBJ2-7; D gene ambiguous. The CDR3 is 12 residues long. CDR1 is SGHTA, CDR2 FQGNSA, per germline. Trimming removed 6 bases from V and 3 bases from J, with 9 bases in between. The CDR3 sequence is CASSSRRYEQYF. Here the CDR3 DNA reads TGTGCCAGCAGTTCACGCCGCTACGAGCAGTACTTC.

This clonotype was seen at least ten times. CDR3 nucleotide sequence: TGTGCCAGCAGTACCCGTGAAGCTTTCTTT. This encodes CASSTREAFF. The chain combines TRBV12-3 or TRBV12-4 with TRBJ1-1, with D hard to call. The CDR3 consists of 10 residues. V was shortened by 5 bases and J by 7 bases, with 5 bases between the two germline ends.

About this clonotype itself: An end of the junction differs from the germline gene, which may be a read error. Written as DNA, the CDR3 is TGTCCCAGCAGCATGAGGGGGGGGAGAGGCTACACCTTC. This gives the protein CPSSMRGGRGYTF. J is TRBJ1-2 and V is TRBV7-8, with D possibly matching TRBD1 (6 bases). CDR1 is SGHVS and CDR2 is FQNEAQ in the germline V gene. This CDR3 is built from 13 residues.

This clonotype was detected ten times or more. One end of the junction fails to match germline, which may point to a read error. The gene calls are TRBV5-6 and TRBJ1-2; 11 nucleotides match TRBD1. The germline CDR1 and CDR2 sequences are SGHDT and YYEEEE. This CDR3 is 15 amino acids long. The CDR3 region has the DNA TGTGTCAGCAGCCCCTACGGGACAGGGGGTCGGGGCTACACCTTC. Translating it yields CVSSPYGTGGRGYTF.

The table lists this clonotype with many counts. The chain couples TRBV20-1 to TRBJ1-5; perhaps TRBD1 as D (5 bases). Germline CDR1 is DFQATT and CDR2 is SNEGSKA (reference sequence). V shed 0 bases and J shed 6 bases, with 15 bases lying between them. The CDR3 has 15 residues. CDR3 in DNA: TGCAGTGCTAGAGATGGGGGAACGCGTCCTCAGCCCCAGCATTTT. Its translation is CSARDGGTRPQPQHF.